Listed below are T cell receptor beta chains from one sample, sequenced in a study of T cells in Graves' hyperthyroidism and ophthalmopathy. Each CDR3 protein is one row after TCRdb ran MiXCR on the multiplex PCR reads. The data contain around 700,000 distinct CDR3 sequences, around 19% of them singletons. Sequencing was carried out using blood. The receptors shown here come from a woman aged 50 to 60 with Graves' hyperthyroidism that later progressed to Graves' ophthalmopathy. CDR3s include the opening cysteine and the closing phenylalanine or tryptophan. Each record gives: D gene, J gene, V gene, clone size, CDR3 protein, CDR3 DNA. A D gene is named only where the DNA matches it firmly. Not every row has a clone size; where given, it reads once, few, many or a size class.

D gene: NA; J gene: TRBJ2-7; V gene: TRBV6-1; clone size: NA; CDR3 protein: CASTEGSEAPYEQYF; CDR3 DNA: TGTGCCAGCACCGAAGGCAGCGAGGCGCCATACGAGCAGTACTTC
D gene: NA; J gene: TRBJ1-3; V gene: TRBV5-1; clone size: few; CDR3 protein: CASTPGPGTGNTIYF; CDR3 DNA: TGCGCCAGCACGCCGGGCCCCGGCACTGGAAACACCATATATTTT
D gene: NA; J gene: TRBJ1-3; V gene: TRBV4-1; clone size: NA; CDR3 protein: CASSPPRRTNTIYF; CDR3 DNA: TGCGCCAGCAGCCCGCCTCGGCGAACAAACACCATATATTTT
D gene: NA; J gene: TRBJ1-1; V gene: TRBV7-9; clone size: NA; CDR3 protein: CASSLNLGHTEAFF; CDR3 DNA: TGTGCCAGCAGCCTCAATCTAGGCCACACTGAAGCTTTCTTT
D gene: NA; J gene: TRBJ1-1; V gene: TRBV18; clone size: many; CDR3 protein: CASSPSLAEAFF; CDR3 DNA: TGTGCCAGCTCACCAAGTCTCGCTGAAGCTTTCTTT
D gene: NA; J gene: TRBJ1-6; V gene: TRBV5-1; clone size: few; CDR3 protein: CASSLAGKGFPNSPLHF; CDR3 DNA: TGCGCCAGCAGCTTGGCCGGGAAGGGGTTCCCTAATTCACCCCTCCACTTT
D gene: NA; J gene: TRBJ2-5; V gene: TRBV7-3; clone size: NA; CDR3 protein: CASSPKYPGRETQYF; CDR3 DNA: TGTGCCAGCAGCCCTAAGTACCCCGGACGAGAGACCCAGTACTTC
D gene: NA; J gene: TRBJ1-5; V gene: TRBV6-2/TRBV6-3; clone size: NA; CDR3 protein: CASSAVSNQPQHF; CDR3 DNA: TGTGCCAGCAGTGCGGTTAGCAATCAGCCCCAGCATTTT
D gene: NA; J gene: TRBJ2-1; V gene: TRBV12-3/TRBV12-4; clone size: NA; CDR3 protein: CASSLVDLVDEQFF; CDR3 DNA: TGTGCCAGCAGTTTAGTAGATCTAGTCGATGAGCAGTTCTTC
D gene: TRBD2; J gene: TRBJ2-5; V gene: TRBV20-1; clone size: few; CDR3 protein: CSAPIGGGQETQYF; CDR3 DNA: TGCAGTGCCCCCATCGGGGGGGGTCAAGAGACCCAGTACTTC
D gene: NA; J gene: TRBJ2-7; V gene: TRBV5-8; clone size: NA; CDR3 protein: CASSQDLGTRSYEQYF; CDR3 DNA: TGTGCCAGCAGCCAAGATTTAGGGACCCGATCCTACGAGCAGTACTTC
D gene: NA; J gene: TRBJ1-1; V gene: TRBV12-3/TRBV12-4; clone size: few; CDR3 protein: CASTLRGGSEAFF; CDR3 DNA: TGTGCCAGCACCCTAAGAGGGGGTTCTGAAGCTTTCTTT
D gene: NA; J gene: TRBJ2-3; V gene: TRBV6-1; clone size: NA; CDR3 protein: CASKRGITDTQYF; CDR3 DNA: TGTGCCAGCAAACGCGGGATCACAGATACGCAGTATTTT
D gene: NA; J gene: TRBJ2-3; V gene: TRBV2; clone size: NA; CDR3 protein: CASSRSGGYWPTQYF; CDR3 DNA: TGTGCCAGCAGTAGGAGCGGCGGGTATTGGCCTACGCAGTATTTT
D gene: NA; J gene: TRBJ1-1; V gene: TRBV5-1; clone size: many; CDR3 protein: CASSLDVGTEAFF; CDR3 DNA: TGCGCCAGCAGCTTGGACGTAGGCACTGAAGCTTTCTTT
D gene: NA; J gene: TRBJ2-7; V gene: TRBV20-1; clone size: few; CDR3 protein: CSARSGRVYHEQYF; CDR3 DNA: TGCAGTGCTAGAAGCGGCAGGGTATACCACGAGCAGTACTTC
D gene: NA; J gene: TRBJ2-2; V gene: TRBV5-1; clone size: many; CDR3 protein: CASSFISDTGELFF; CDR3 DNA: TGCGCCAGCAGCTTTATCAGTGACACCGGGGAGCTGTTTTTT
D gene: TRBD2; J gene: TRBJ2-1; V gene: TRBV19; clone size: NA; CDR3 protein: CASTYSGGWDEQFF; CDR3 DNA: TGTGCCAGTACATATAGCGGGGGCTGGGATGAGCAGTTCTTC
D gene: TRBD2; J gene: TRBJ2-1; V gene: TRBV10-3; clone size: NA; CDR3 protein: CAISDLGGGAGFF; CDR3 DNA: TGTGCCATCAGTGATTTAGGCGGGGGGGCTGGGTTCTTC
D gene: NA; J gene: TRBJ2-5; V gene: TRBV20-1; clone size: many; CDR3 protein: CSAALTHAGKTQYF; CDR3 DNA: TGCAGTGCTGCACTTACCCACGCCGGAAAGACCCAGTACTTC
D gene: TRBD1; J gene: TRBJ1-1; V gene: TRBV3-1; clone size: few; CDR3 protein: CASSQESGGSTEAFF; CDR3 DNA: TGTGCCAGCAGCCAAGAATCAGGGGGGAGTACTGAAGCTTTCTTT
D gene: TRBD1; J gene: TRBJ2-7; V gene: TRBV6-1; clone size: NA; CDR3 protein: CASSSPRTGGLEQYF; CDR3 DNA: TGTGCCAGCAGCTCGCCGAGGACAGGGGGTCTCGAGCAGTACTTC
D gene: TRBD1; J gene: TRBJ2-5; V gene: TRBV2; clone size: many; CDR3 protein: CASSGQGQGGETQYF; CDR3 DNA: TGTGCCAGCAGTGGGCAGGGACAGGGAGGCGAGACCCAGTACTTC
D gene: NA; J gene: TRBJ1-5; V gene: TRBV6-1; clone size: few; CDR3 protein: CASSELDPQHF; CDR3 DNA: TGTGCCAGCAGTGAACTTGATCCCCAGCATTTT
D gene: NA; J gene: TRBJ1-1; V gene: TRBV14; clone size: many; CDR3 protein: CASSQDQVRGTEAFF; CDR3 DNA: TGTGCCAGCAGCCAAGATCAAGTTAGGGGGACTGAAGCTTTCTTT
D gene: TRBD2; J gene: TRBJ2-7; V gene: TRBV2; clone size: many; CDR3 protein: CASMRLAGSSYEQYF; CDR3 DNA: TGTGCCAGCATGCGGCTAGCGGGGAGCTCCTACGAGCAGTACTTC
D gene: TRBD1; J gene: TRBJ1-1; V gene: TRBV20-1; clone size: few; CDR3 protein: CSARYPSGTGPMNTEAFF; CDR3 DNA: TGCAGTGCTAGATACCCGTCCGGGACAGGGCCAATGAACACTGAAGCTTTCTTT
D gene: NA; J gene: TRBJ2-5; V gene: TRBV6-5; clone size: NA; CDR3 protein: CASSYSVTAQETQYF; CDR3 DNA: TGTGCCAGCAGTTACTCTGTAACAGCCCAAGAGACCCAGTACTTC
D gene: NA; J gene: TRBJ2-6; V gene: TRBV11-2; clone size: many; CDR3 protein: CASSPRYSGANVLTF; CDR3 DNA: TGTGCCAGCAGCCCCCGGTACTCTGGGGCCAACGTCCTGACTTTC
D gene: TRBD2; J gene: TRBJ2-2; V gene: TRBV11-2; clone size: NA; CDR3 protein: CASSSGTSGGAYTGELFF; CDR3 DNA: TGTGCCAGCAGCTCGGGGACTAGCGGGGGGGCCTACACCGGGGAGCTGTTTTTT
D gene: TRBD2; J gene: TRBJ2-3; V gene: TRBV27; clone size: NA; CDR3 protein: CASSLLAGGPKTDTQYF; CDR3 DNA: TGTGCCAGCAGTTTGTTAGCGGGGGGGCCAAAGACAGATACGCAGTATTTT
D gene: NA; J gene: TRBJ1-3; V gene: TRBV12-3/TRBV12-4; clone size: NA; CDR3 protein: CASSTQGSGNTIYF; CDR3 DNA: TGTGCCAGCAGTACGCAGGGATCTGGAAACACCATATATTTT
D gene: NA; J gene: TRBJ1-1; V gene: TRBV11-2; clone size: few; CDR3 protein: CASSRTEATEAFF; CDR3 DNA: TGTGCCAGCAGCCGGACGGAAGCAACTGAAGCTTTCTTT
D gene: TRBD2; J gene: TRBJ2-1; V gene: TRBV12-3/TRBV12-4; clone size: few; CDR3 protein: CASSRLAGEQFF; CDR3 DNA: TGTGCCAGCAGCCGACTAGCGGGGGAGCAGTTCTTC
D gene: TRBD1; J gene: TRBJ2-5; V gene: TRBV5-8; clone size: NA; CDR3 protein: CASSGSPGGLETQYF; CDR3 DNA: TGTGCCAGCAGCGGAAGCCCAGGGGGCTTGGAGACCCAGTACTTC
D gene: NA; J gene: TRBJ1-5; V gene: TRBV9; clone size: few; CDR3 protein: CASSVAADSNQPQHF; CDR3 DNA: TGTGCCAGCAGCGTAGCCGCCGATAGCAATCAGCCCCAGCATTTT
D gene: TRBD1; J gene: TRBJ1-6; V gene: TRBV4-1; clone size: NA; CDR3 protein: CASSPGTGATYNSPLHF; CDR3 DNA: TGCGCCAGCAGCCCTGGGACAGGGGCAACCTATAATTCACCCCTCCACTTT
D gene: TRBD2; J gene: TRBJ2-1; V gene: TRBV6-2/TRBV6-3; clone size: many; CDR3 protein: CASSIYGGARNEQFF; CDR3 DNA: TGTGCCAGCAGTATCTACGGGGGGGCCCGAAATGAGCAGTTCTTC